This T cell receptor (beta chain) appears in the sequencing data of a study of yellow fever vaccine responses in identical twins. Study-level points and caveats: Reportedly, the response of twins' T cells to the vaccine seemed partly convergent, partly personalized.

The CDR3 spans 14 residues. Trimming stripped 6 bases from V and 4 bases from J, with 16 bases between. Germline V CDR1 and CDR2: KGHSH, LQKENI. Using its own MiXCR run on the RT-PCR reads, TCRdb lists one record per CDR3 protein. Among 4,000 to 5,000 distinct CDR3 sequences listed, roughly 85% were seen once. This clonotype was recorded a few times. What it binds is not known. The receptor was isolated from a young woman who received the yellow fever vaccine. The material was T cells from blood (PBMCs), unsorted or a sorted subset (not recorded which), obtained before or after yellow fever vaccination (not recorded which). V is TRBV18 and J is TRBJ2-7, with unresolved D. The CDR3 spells CASSQGQETYEQYF. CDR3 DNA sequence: TGTGCCAGCTCCCAAGGGCAGGAGACATACGAGCAGTACTTC.